A selection of T cell receptor beta chains follows, all from one sample in a study of blood T cell repertoires in COVID-19. Assay used: immunoSEQ multiplex PCR; TCRdb lists only in-frame clones, some missing. Of about 210,000 clones listed, 85% to 90% are singletons. Sequenced sample: peripheral blood. The receptors were sampled from a man between 18 and 29 years old with active or convalescent COVID-19. CDR3s include the opening cysteine and the closing phenylalanine or tryptophan. The order of the fields is J gene, V gene, clone size, D gene, CDR3 DNA, CDR3 protein. A D gene is named only where the DNA matches it firmly. Clone size is given for some rows only: seen once, a few or many times, or a class if the clone is expanded.

TRBJ2-7	TRBV5-1	NA	TRBD2	TGCGCCAGCAGCTGGGCCATGGGGCTAAGCGGGAGCTACGAGCAGTACTTC	CASSWAMGLSGSYEQYF
TRBJ2-1	TRBV5-1	once	TRBD1	TGCGCCAGCAGCCCTGGCGGGGACAGGGGCTACAATGAGCAGTTCTTC	CASSPGGDRGYNEQFF
TRBJ2-2	TRBV7-9	NA	TRBD2	TGTGCCAGCAGCTTTCTAGCGGTCCGGGCCGGGGAGCTGTTTTTT	CASSFLAVRAGELFF
TRBJ2-5	TRBV12-5	NA	NA	TGTGCTAGTGGTCCGCAAGAGACCCAGTACTTC	CASGPQETQYF
TRBJ2-3	TRBV3-1/TRBV3-2	NA	TRBD1	TGTGCCAGCAGCCAAGATATATCCCGGGACAGACTCACAGATACGCAGTATTTT	CASSQDISRDRLTDTQYF
TRBJ2-3	TRBV11-2	NA	NA	TGTGCCAGCAGCCCCAGGGGAGATACGCAGTATTTT	CASSPRGDTQYF
TRBJ1-6	TRBV27	NA	TRBD1	TGTGCCAGCACTGGGACAGGCAGGGGCTCACCCCTCCACTTT	CASTGTGRGSPLHF
TRBJ1-2	TRBV6-6	NA	NA	TGTGCCAGCAGTCCTGGGACTCCCTGGGGCTACACCTTC	CASSPGTPWGYTF
TRBJ1-5	TRBV2	NA	TRBD1	TGTGCCAGCCTAGCCGGGGACAGACTCTTTAGCAATCAGCCCCAGCATTTT	CASLAGDRLFSNQPQHF
TRBJ1-6	TRBV2	NA	TRBD1	TGTGCCAGCAGATGGGACAGAGATAATTCACCCCTCCACTTT	CASRWDRDNSPLHF
TRBJ2-4	TRBV19	NA	TRBD2	TGTGCCAGTAGTATAGAGCTAGCGGAGGGGGCCAAAAACATTCAGTACTTC	CASSIELAEGAKNIQYF
TRBJ2-7	TRBV7-9	NA	NA	TGTGCCAGCAGCCCTAGGGGCTTCGAGCAGTACTTC	CASSPRGFEQYF
TRBJ1-1	TRBV12-3/TRBV12-4	NA	TRBD1	TGTGCCAGCAGTCGGGGACAGATTGAAGCTTTCTTT	CASSRGQIEAFF
TRBJ1-4	TRBV24-1	NA	TRBD1	TGTGCCACCAGTGCGGGGGCCAGGGGGCAGGAAAAACTGTTTTTT	CATSAGARGQEKLFF
TRBJ2-2	TRBV7-9	NA	NA	TGTGCCAGCGGACAAGACGGCACCGGGGAGCTGTTTTTT	CASGQDGTGELFF
TRBJ1-2	TRBV27	NA	NA	TGTGCCAGCAGTTTATCCCCCCGGGGGGATGGCTACACCTTC	CASSLSPRGDGYTF
TRBJ2-7	TRBV30	NA	NA	TGTGCCTGGAGTGAGGGGGGGGTCCCCTACGAGCAGTACTTC	CAWSEGGVPYEQYF
TRBJ2-1	TRBV10-2	NA	NA	TGCGCCAGCAGTGAGTGGCTAGAATCCTACAATGAGCAGTTCTTC	CASSEWLESYNEQFF
TRBJ2-2	TRBV10-3	NA	NA	TGTGCCATCAGTGGGTCATTAGTTAGCGCCGGGGAGCTGTTTTTT	CAISGSLVSAGELFF
TRBJ2-5	TRBV9	NA	TRBD2	TGTGCCAGCAGCGTAGGGCTAGCGGGAGGGCAAGAGACCCAGTACTTC	CASSVGLAGGQETQYF
TRBJ2-1	TRBV10-3	NA	NA	TGTGCCATCAGTGAGTCGACGACAGCCTACAATGAGCAGTTCTTC	CAISESTTAYNEQFF
TRBJ1-2	TRBV29-1	NA	TRBD1	TGCAGCGTGTCGAAGGGGACAGGGGCTTATGGCTACACCTTC	CSVSKGTGAYGYTF
TRBJ1-6	TRBV5-4	NA	NA	TGTGCCAGCAGCTTGGAACAGCCCAATTCACCCCTCCACTTT	CASSLEQPNSPLHF
TRBJ1-5	TRBV2	NA	NA	TGTGCCAGCAGGACAAACCAGGATCAGCCCCAGCATTTT	CASRTNQDQPQHF
TRBJ1-2	TRBV7-9	few	NA	TGTGCCAGCAGCTCCTGGGGGGACGATGGCTACACCTTC	CASSSWGDDGYTF
TRBJ2-3	TRBV7-7	NA	TRBD1	TGTGCCAGCAGCCCAGGGGGTCCCCAAGATACGCAGTATTTT	CASSPGGPQDTQYF